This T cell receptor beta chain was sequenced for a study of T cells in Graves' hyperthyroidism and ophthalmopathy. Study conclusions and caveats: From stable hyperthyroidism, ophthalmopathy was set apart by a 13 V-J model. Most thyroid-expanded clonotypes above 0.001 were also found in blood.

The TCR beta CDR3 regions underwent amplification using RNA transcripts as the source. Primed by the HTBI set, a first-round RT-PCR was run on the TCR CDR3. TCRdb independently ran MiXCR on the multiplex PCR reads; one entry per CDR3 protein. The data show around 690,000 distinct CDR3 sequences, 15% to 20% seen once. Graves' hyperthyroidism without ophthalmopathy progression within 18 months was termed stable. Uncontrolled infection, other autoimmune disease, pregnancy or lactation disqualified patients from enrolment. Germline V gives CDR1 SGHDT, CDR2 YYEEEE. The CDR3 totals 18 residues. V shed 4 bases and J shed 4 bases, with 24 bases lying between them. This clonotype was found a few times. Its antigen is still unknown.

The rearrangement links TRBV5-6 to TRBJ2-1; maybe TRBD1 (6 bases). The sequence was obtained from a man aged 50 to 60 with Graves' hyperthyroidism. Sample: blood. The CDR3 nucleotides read TGTGCCAGCAGCGAGGCCGCTACAGGGCTAAGGGAGTACAATGAGCAGTTCTTC. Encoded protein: CASSEAATGLREYNEQFF.